Shown below are 27 T cell receptor beta chains from a single sample sequenced in a study of blood T cells in healthy people across ages. Combining a sample-barcoded 5' primer with a J-beta primer mix, a second PCR ran for about 7 to 11 cycles. TCRdb ran MiXCR on the 5' RACE reads and lists one entry per CDR3 protein. The data show roughly 790,000 distinct CDR3 sequences, more than 40% seen once. The source material was blood. The receptors shown here come from a woman aged 60-75 years in good health.

This clonotype was seen just once. V gene TRBV6-1 combines with J gene TRBJ2-1, with D possibly TRBD2 on 5 matching bases. This CDR3 is 14 amino acids long. V shed 7 bases and J shed 7 bases, with 17 bases lying between them. Germline-derived CDR1 and CDR2 are MNHNS and SASEGT. CDR3 coding DNA: TGTGCCAGCAAACCCGGGATAGAAACTAATGAGCAGTTCTTC. It codes for CASKPGIETNEQFF.

The chain uses TRBV7-9 and TRBJ2-2, with 8 bases lining up with TRBD2. V lost 5 bases and J lost 4; bases outside the gene matches: 6. CDR3 length: 15 residues. The germline CDR1 and CDR2 sequences are SEHNR and FQNEAQ (reference sequence). The CDR3 protein is CASSLTSVITGELFF. In nucleotides, the CDR3 is TGTGCCAGCAGCCTGACTAGCGTAATCACCGGGGAGCTGTTTTTT.

CDR3: CASSVAGTGFREQYF. CDR3 coding DNA: TGTGCCAGCAGCGTAGCAGGGACAGGGTTCCGCGAGCAGTACTTC. The rearrangement joins TRBV9 to TRBJ2-7; TRBD1 matches at 9 bases. CDR3 length: 15 residues. Germline V gene sequence: CDR1 SGDLS, CDR2 YYNGEE. V gave up 0 bases and J gave up 6 bases; unmatched junction bases: 7.

The chain links TRBV5-5 to TRBJ2-3; D not resolved. V was clipped by 4 bases and J by 0 bases, with 15 bases between them. The CDR3 extends over 16 amino acids. From germline, CDR1 is SGHKS and CDR2 YYEKEE (reference sequence). CDR3 nucleotide sequence: TGTGCCAGCAGCCTTCCGAGTATCGCTAGCACAGATACGCAGTATTTT. Its translation is CASSLPSIASTDTQYF.

This clonotype was observed a few times. This chain joins TRBV20-1 and TRBJ2-5; 9 nucleotides align to TRBD1. The CDR3 extends over 16 amino acids. Trimming at V came to 0 bases and at J to 4 bases, leaving 9 bases not matched to a gene. CDR1 and CDR2 (germline): DFQATT, SNEGSKA (reference sequence). CDR3 sequence (DNA): TGCAGTGCTAGAGATCTTACAGGGGGCGATTTAGAGACCCAGTACTTC. This codes for CSARDLTGGDLETQYF.

The chain is built from TRBV28 and TRBJ1-6; D perhaps matches TRBD1 (5 bases). Germline V lookup: CDR1 MDHEN, CDR2 SYDVKM. Trimming shortened V by 6 bases and J by 7 bases, and 13 bases separated the two germline ends. The CDR3 is 14 residues long. DNA for the CDR3: TGTGCCAGCAGCCTTGGGGGGGAGAATTCACCCCTCCACTTT. Protein: CASSLGGENSPLHF.

The chain is built from TRBV7-2 and TRBJ1-2; 12 nucleotides agree with TRBD1. The CDR3 extends over 13 amino acids. CDR1 is SGHTA and CDR2 is FQGNSA in the germline V gene. V shed 5 bases and J 8 bases; nucleotides not matched to a gene: 3. The CDR3 reads CASSGDRGLGYTF. The CDR3, as DNA: TGTGCCAGCAGCGGGGACAGGGGGCTCGGCTACACCTTC.

The chain uses TRBV4-2 and TRBJ2-1; 10 bases align to TRBD2. From germline, CDR1 is LGHNA and CDR2 YNFKEQ. The CDR3 runs to 19 residues. V lost 5 bases, J lost 4 bases, and 17 bases stayed unmatched. The CDR3 region is CASSTGSRLAGPLYNEQFF. CDR3 sequence (DNA): TGTGCCAGCAGCACAGGGTCCCGACTAGCGGGTCCCCTTTACAATGAGCAGTTCTTC.

This clonotype was seen a few times. This chain links TRBV11-1 with TRBJ2-3, with TRBD2 matching 12 bases. CDR3 length: 16 residues. Germline V gene data show CDR1 as SGHAT and CDR2 as FQDESV (reference sequence). J was trimmed by 4 bases and V by 5 bases; bases with no gene match: 7. This chain's CDR3 is CASSRRLAGVADTQYF. The CDR3, as DNA: TGTGCCAGCAGCCGAAGACTAGCGGGGGTGGCAGATACGCAGTATTTT.

This clonotype was counted only a few times. The chain is built from TRBV18 and TRBJ2-1, with 9 bases fitting TRBD2. The ends lost 4 bases at V and 4 bases at J; junction bases unmatched: 17. The germline V gene has CDR1 KGHSH and CDR2 LQKENI. The CDR3 is 19 residues long. The CDR3 coding sequence is TGTGCCAGCTCACGGCGGATGAAGCGGGAGGATCCGCTTTACAATGAGCAGTTCTTC. Its translation: CASSRRMKREDPLYNEQFF.

This clonotype was observed many times. This chain connects TRBV25-1 to TRBJ2-5, with TRBD1 identical over 7 bases. The CDR3 covers 14 residues. V lost 3 bases, J lost 3 bases, and 4 bases stayed unmatched. The germline V gene has CDR1 MGHDK and CDR2 SYGVNS. The CDR3 spells CASSETGPKETQYF. CDR3 bases: TGTGCCAGCAGTGAGACAGGGCCTAAAGAGACCCAGTACTTC.

The rearrangement links TRBV20-1 to TRBJ2-1; TRBD1 agrees at 7 bases. Trimming removed 6 bases from V and 10 bases from J; junction bases left unmatched: 15. Germline lookup yields CDR1 DFQATT and CDR2 SNEGSKA (reference sequence). The CDR3 contains 14 residues. The chain's CDR3 is CSAQTGQIGYEQFF. The CDR3 coding sequence is TGCAGTGCCCAAACGGGACAGATCGGATACGAGCAGTTCTTC.

This clonotype showed up just a few times. This chain connects TRBV2 to TRBJ2-1, with D possibly being TRBD1 or TRBD2 (7 bases each). V was trimmed by 8 bases and J by 8 bases, leaving 19 bases between them. The germline V gene has CDR1 SNHLY and CDR2 FYNNEI. The CDR3 runs to 14 residues. The CDR3 DNA sequence: TGTGCCAGCGGGGGGTCAGGGGGGGCAGATGAGCAGTTCTTC. This encodes CASGGSGGADEQFF. Full variable domain (outside the CDR3, taken from reference TRBV2 and TRBJ2-1): EPEVTQTPSHQVTQMGQEVILRCVPISNHLYFYWYRQILGQKVEFLVSFYNNEISEKSEIFDDQFSVERPDGSNFTLKIRSTKLEDSAMYFCASGGSGGADEQFFGPGTRLTVL.

The chain has TRBV28 and TRBJ2-1; weak D call: TRBD2 (5 bases). V was trimmed by 2 bases and J by 1 base, leaving 12 bases between them. There are 16 residues in the CDR3. The V gene's germline CDR1 is MDHEN and CDR2 SYDVKM. Here the CDR3 reads CASSLPQRRSYNEQFF. The DNA for the CDR3 is TGTGCCAGCAGTTTACCTCAGCGGAGGTCCTACAATGAGCAGTTCTTC.

This rearrangement joins TRBV20-1 to TRBJ1-2; TRBD1 aligns across 7 bases. This CDR3 region has 15 residues. V trimming: 6 bases; J trimming: 3 bases; junction bases outside the gene matches: 13. CDR1 DFQATT and CDR2 SNEGSKA come from the germline V gene (reference sequence). CDR3 DNA sequence: TGCAGTGCCAAACGTTTAGACAGGGTCGACTATGGCTACACCTTC. Translating it yields CSAKRLDRVDYGYTF.

The CDR3 protein is CAWSQGWELFF. The CDR3 coding sequence is TGTGCCTGGAGTCAAGGTTGGGAACTGTTTTTT. The rearrangement joins TRBV30 to TRBJ1-4; D gene ambiguous. Germline values: CDR1 GTSNPN, CDR2 SVGIG (reference sequence). Trimming shortened V by 2 bases and J by 12 bases, and 10 bases separated the two germline ends. The CDR3 has 11 residues.

The gene calls are TRBV11-2 and TRBJ2-3, with unresolved D. The V and J ends lost 7 bases and 3 bases respectively, with 20 bases between them. CDR1 SGHAT and CDR2 FQNNGV come from the germline V gene. CDR3 length: 16 amino acids. The CDR3 is CASNHLAAWRTDTQYF. The CDR3 nucleotides are TGTGCCAGCAACCACCTGGCCGCCTGGCGGACAGATACGCAGTATTTT.

This clonotype was counted at least ten times. The V and J genes are TRBV18 and TRBJ2-5; D is unresolved. CDR3 length equals 14 residues. Trimming stripped 0 bases from V and 1 base from J, with 6 bases between. CDR1 KGHSH and CDR2 LQKENI come from the germline V gene. The CDR3: CASSPPGLQETQYF. In nucleotides, the CDR3 is TGTGCCAGCTCACCACCCGGGCTCCAAGAGACCCAGTACTTC.

This clonotype was seen a handful of times. The chain has TRBV3-1 and TRBJ2-7, with D tentatively TRBD1 (5 bases). Trimming shortened V by 1 base and J by 1 base, and 11 bases separated the two germline ends. The CDR3 is 15 residues long. The germline CDR1 and CDR2 sequences are LGHDT and YNNKEL (reference sequence). CDR3 nucleotides: TGTGCCAGCAGCCAAGTTGCCGACAGTTCCTACGAGCAGTACTTC. Residues: CASSQVADSSYEQYF.

The chain uses TRBV3-1 and TRBJ2-5, with 14 bases aligning to TRBD2. The J call may be in error: the DNA end matches TRBJ2-1 better. CDR1 and CDR2 (germline): LGHDT, YNNKEL (reference sequence). This CDR3 has 16 residues. CDR3 region: CASSRRTSGGQETQFF. The CDR3 nucleotides read TGTGCCAGCAGCCGACGGACTAGCGGGGGGCAAGAGACCCAGTTCTTC.

The chain uses TRBV29-1 and TRBJ2-2; TRBD2 aligns across 11 bases. This CDR3 region has 13 residues. The germline V gene has CDR1 SQVTM and CDR2 ANQGSEA. V was pared by 4 bases and J by 8 bases, with 3 bases of the junction left unmatched. In nucleotides, the CDR3 is TGCAGCGTTGTAGCGGGAGGGTTAGGGGAGCTGTTTTTT. It encodes CSVVAGGLGELFF.

V and J are TRBV4-3 and TRBJ2-7, with TRBD2 matching 10 bases. CDR3 length: 19 residues. J gave up 0 bases and V 1 base, and 12 bases lay outside the gene matches. Germline CDR1 and CDR2: LGHNA and YSLEER. The chain's CDR3 is CASSQGPSGSFLNSYEQYF. Written as DNA, the CDR3 is TGCGCCAGCAGCCAAGGTCCTAGCGGGAGCTTTCTAAACTCCTACGAGCAGTACTTC.

The chain employs TRBV6-2 or TRBV6-3 and TRBJ1-2; D not resolved. Germline V lookup: CDR1 MNHEY, CDR2 SVGEGT. Trimming shortened V by 4 bases and J by 8 bases, and 11 bases separated the two germline ends. The CDR3 totals 12 residues. Written as DNA, the CDR3 is TGTGCCAGCAGTTGGACCGGGAGCGGCTACACCTTC. Its translation: CASSWTGSGYTF.

The V call is TRBV6-2 or TRBV6-3, the J call TRBJ2-2; 7 nucleotides line up with TRBD1. From germline, CDR1 is MNHEY and CDR2 SVGEGT. V shed 6 bases and J 4 bases; nucleotides not matched to a gene: 11. The CDR3 is made up of 16 amino acids. The CDR3 bases are TGTGCCAGCAGGAAGACAGGGACGGTCGGCACCGGGGAGCTGTTTTTT. The encoded protein is CASRKTGTVGTGELFF.

This clonotype was seen ten or more times. This sequence joins TRBV6-2 or TRBV6-3 and TRBJ2-7, with a possible D match to TRBD2 (6 bases). Germline CDR1 and CDR2: MNHEY and SVGEGT. This CDR3 spans 17 amino acids. Trimming pared 4 bases from V and 3 bases from J, leaving 22 bases between. This CDR3 is CASSSTLLASTYYEQYF. CDR3 in DNA: TGTGCCAGCAGTTCGACACTCCTAGCGAGCACTTACTACGAGCAGTACTTC.

The chain is built from TRBV4-2 and TRBJ1-1; D may be TRBD1 (5 bases). Germline loops: CDR1 LGHNA, CDR2 YNFKEQ. CDR3 size: 14 residues. V dropped 5 bases and J dropped 10 bases, with 20 bases sitting between them. The CDR3, as DNA: TGTGCCAGCAGCGGAGGGGCAGAGAGTGGACGAGCTTTCTTT. It yields the protein CASSGGAESGRAFF.

The V gene is TRBV7-9, the J gene TRBJ1-6, with D possibly matching TRBD1 (6 bases). CDR1 and CDR2 (germline): SEHNR, FQNEAQ (reference sequence). The length of the CDR3 is 16 residues. V lost 5 bases and J lost 8, with 19 bases in between. The CDR3 nucleotides are TGTGCCAGCAGCCCAACCTCACTAGGGGGGTATTCACCCCTCCACTTT. It specifies CASSPTSLGGYSPLHF.